What follows are 32 T cell receptor beta chains derived from one specimen sequenced in a study of shared T cell receptors in the human thymus (dated by TCRdb to the early 2020s). To prepare the library, the immunoSEQ multiplex PCR assay was applied. TCRdb limited this immuneACCESS table to in-frame rearrangements with V and J called. A share of clones is missing; checked studies link under half to unresolved V genes, and the rest is unexplained. Within this sample are just under 550,000 clones, with around 78% of them counted one time only. In total, the top ten clones hold more than 0.01% of the sample. The data also belong to a second study, concerning human thymus T cells.

Sample: thymocytes. The source is a boy younger than two with a congenital heart defect. Donor details come from another sample of the same person, matched by shared clones.

The chain employs TRBV19 and TRBJ2-5; 9 bases match TRBD2. Germline lookup yields CDR1 LNHDA and CDR2 SQIVND (reference sequence). The length of the CDR3 is 15 residues. Trimming cost V 1 base and J 5 bases; bases outside gene matches: 5. The CDR3 protein is CASSIVWREGETQYF. In nucleotides, the CDR3 is TGTGCCAGTAGTATAGTCTGGCGGGAGGGCGAGACCCAGTACTTC. Drawing the rest from reference TRBV19 and TRBJ2-5, the complete variable domain is DGGITQSPKYLFRKEGQNVTLSCEQNLNHDAMYWYRQDPGQGLRLIYYSQIVNDFQKGDIAEGYSVSREKKESFPLTVTSAQKNPTAFYLCASSIVWREGETQYFGPGTRLLVL.

This clone was counted only a few times. This chain uses TRBV19 with TRBJ2-7; the match to TRBD2 covers 14 bases. The germline V gene encodes CDR1 LNHDA and CDR2 SQIVND (reference sequence). Unmatched junction bases numbered 4, after V lost 4 bases and J lost 2 bases. The CDR3 totals 16 residues. The CDR3 spells CASSTGTSGSAYEQYF. The CDR3 coding sequence is TGTGCCAGTAGTACCGGGACTAGCGGGAGTGCCTACGAGCAGTACTTC.

The rearrangement joins TRBV28 to TRBJ2-7; 12 nucleotides line up with TRBD1. Trimming removed 4 bases from V and 7 bases from J; junction bases left unmatched: 8. Looked up from germline, CDR1 is MDHEN and CDR2 is SYDVKM. The CDR3 consists of 15 residues. The CDR3 DNA reads as TGTGCCAGCAGTTACTGGGACAGGGGGCGTAAGGAGCAGTACTTC. This translates into CASSYWDRGRKEQYF.

V usage is TRBV9 and J usage is TRBJ2-5; no definite D call. CDR1 is SGDLS and CDR2 is YYNGEE in the germline V gene. Trimming took off 4 bases at V and 3 bases at J, with 16 bases between the two ends. This CDR3 comprises 15 residues. CDR3 bases: TGTGCCAGCAGCCTAGGGCTCCCCCCCAAAGAGACCCAGTACTTC. Protein product: CASSLGLPPKETQYF. The whole variable domain, filled in from reference TRBV9 and TRBJ2-5, reads DSGVTQTPKHLITATGQRVTLRCSPRSGDLSVYWYQQSLDQGLQFLIQYYNGEERAKGNILERFSAQQFPDLHSELNLSSLELGDSALYFCASSLGLPPKETQYFGPGTRLLVL.

This chain uses TRBV30 with TRBJ2-7, with D possibly TRBD2 on 5 matching bases. This CDR3 is 18 amino acids long. The ends were cut back, 0 bases at V and 1 base at J, with 22 bases in the middle. Per germline, CDR1 GTSNPN and CDR2 SVGIG (reference sequence). The CDR3 sequence is CAWSVARPLALRSYEQYF. CDR3 nucleotide sequence: TGTGCCTGGAGTGTAGCTCGCCCTTTAGCGTTGAGATCCTACGAGCAGTACTTC.

The chain uses TRBV4-2 and TRBJ2-1; D is perhaps TRBD2 (6 bases). The CDR3 loop spans 11 amino acids. V lost 6 bases and J 14 bases, leaving 14 bases between the germline ends. The germline V gene has CDR1 LGHNA and CDR2 YNFKEQ. The CDR3 reads CASRWRASEFF. The CDR3 DNA follows: TGTGCCAGCAGGTGGAGGGCCTCAGAGTTCTTC.

CDR3 DNA sequence: TGTGCCTGGAGTGTATTGGGCAGGAATCAGCCCCAGCATTTT. It is translated as CAWSVLGRNQPQHF. This chain links TRBV30 with TRBJ1-5, with D unclear. This CDR3 is built from 14 residues. CDR1 is GTSNPN and CDR2 is SVGIG in the germline V gene (reference sequence). Trimming stripped 0 bases from V and 4 bases from J, with 10 bases between.

This sequence joins TRBV5-1 and TRBJ2-1; 9 bases line up with TRBD2. Trimming took 4 bases from V and 0 from J; bases not matched to a gene: 11. The germline V gene encodes CDR1 SGHRS and CDR2 YFSETQ. The length of the CDR3 is 18 residues. The CDR3 here is CASSATLGGRASYNEQFF. The CDR3 DNA is TGCGCCAGCAGCGCTACGCTGGGCGGGAGGGCCTCCTACAATGAGCAGTTCTTC.

The J gene is TRBJ1-2, the V gene TRBV27, with D possibly matching TRBD1 (6 bases). Between the trimmed V and J ends, which lost 0 bases and 0 bases, there was a span of 14 bases. From germline, CDR1 is MNHEY and CDR2 SMNVEV (reference sequence). The CDR3 contains 17 residues. The DNA for the CDR3 is TGTGCCAGCAGTTTATCGGAACAGGGCATAGCTAACTATGGCTACACCTTC. It is translated as CASSLSEQGIANYGYTF.

J is TRBJ2-4 and V is TRBV5-4; 8 bases match TRBD1. The J segment lost 9 bases and the V segment lost 4 bases, leaving 9 bases of the junction unmatched. Germline values: CDR1 SGHNT, CDR2 YYREEE (reference sequence). The CDR3 spans 14 residues. This CDR3 is CASSARTGSVIQYF. The DNA for the CDR3 is TGTGCCAGCAGCGCCCGGACAGGGTCGGTCATTCAGTACTTC. The complete variable domain, with remaining parts taken from reference TRBV5-4 and TRBJ2-4, reads ETGVTQSPTHLIKTRGQQVTLRCSSQSGHNTVSWYQQALGQGPQFIFQYYREEENGRGNFPPRFSGLQFPNYSSELNVNALELDDSALYLCASSARTGSVIQYFGAGTRLSVL.

The V gene is TRBV7-9, the J gene TRBJ2-1, with TRBD2 as a possible D gene (5 bases). Deletions cut 1 base from V and 3 bases from J, with 10 bases between. The CDR3 consists of 15 residues. Germline V gene data show CDR1 as SEHNR and CDR2 as FQNEAQ (reference sequence). The CDR3 region has the DNA TGTGCCAGCAGCTTAGGGGCAGACTACTACAATGAGCAGTTCTTC. Translation: CASSLGADYYNEQFF.

The CDR3 region has the DNA TGTGCCAGCAGCTTATTGGGCGTTTGGCCCCCCCAGAGCCACGAGCAGTACTTC. Translation gives CASSLLGVWPPQSHEQYF. This rearrangement joins TRBV7-2 to TRBJ2-7; D is undetermined. V was shortened by 2 bases and J by 5 bases, with 25 bases between the two germline ends. CDR1 and CDR2 (germline): SGHTA, FQGNSA. The CDR3 loop spans 18 amino acids.

The chain recombines TRBV7-2 with TRBJ2-3; 7 nucleotides line up with TRBD2. Germline V gene sequence: CDR1 SGHTA, CDR2 FQGNSA. After removal of 4 bases from V and 0 bases from J, the junction contained 7 bases not matched to a gene. The CDR3 covers 16 residues. Here the CDR3 DNA reads TGTGCCAGCAGCTCCGACCTAGCGGCTAGCACAGATACGCAGTATTTT. Protein: CASSSDLAASTDTQYF.

The chain uses TRBV15 and TRBJ1-1; TRBD1 is a possible D gene (5 bases). The CDR3 extends over 17 amino acids. Germline assignment: CDR1 LNHNV and CDR2 YYDKDF (reference sequence). V was pared by 0 bases and J by 0 bases, with 14 bases between. The CDR3 sequence: CATSRERGGRMNTEAFF. CDR3 in DNA: TGTGCCACCAGCAGAGAACGGGGGGGGAGAATGAACACTGAAGCTTTCTTT.

V gene TRBV29-1 combines with J gene TRBJ1-3, with TRBD1 matching over 8 bases. The length of the CDR3 is 16 residues. Germline CDR1 reads SQVTM; CDR2 reads ANQGSEA. Trimming took 0 bases from V and 2 from J; bases not matched to a gene: 6. As DNA, the CDR3 is TGCAGCGTTGAAGATCGTCAGGGGGCGGCTGGAAACACCATATATTTT. Its translation is CSVEDRQGAAGNTIYF.

This chain connects TRBV7-9 to TRBJ2-7, with 8 bases aligning to TRBD2. In germline, CDR1 is SEHNR, CDR2 FQNEAQ (reference sequence). Losses at the gene ends were 5 bases for V and 0 bases for J; bases not matched to a gene: 9. The CDR3 is 16 residues long. The CDR3 is CASSPYLAGFSYEQYF. The CDR3 nucleotides are TGTGCCAGCAGCCCATATCTAGCGGGTTTCTCCTACGAGCAGTACTTC.

This clone was seen only a few times. This chain uses TRBV14 with TRBJ1-1; D call uncertain. Per the germline V gene, CDR1 is SGHDN and CDR2 is FVKESK. V lost 4 bases to trimming and J lost 0 bases, with 6 bases between them. The CDR3 totals 13 residues. In DNA form, the CDR3 reads TGTGCCAGCAGCCTCACTATGAACACTGAAGCTTTCTTT. It translates to CASSLTMNTEAFF.

The chain recombines TRBV5-1 with TRBJ2-7, with 13 nucleotides matching TRBD2. The germline V gene encodes CDR1 SGHRS and CDR2 YFSETQ. The CDR3 runs 15 residues. Trimming removed 0 bases from V and 8 bases from J; junction bases left unmatched: 5. The CDR3 DNA is TGCGCCAGCAGCTTGGAACTAGCGGGAGGGCCGCAGCAGTACTTC. Its translation is CASSLELAGGPQQYF.

The chain combines TRBV1 with TRBJ2-7; the table's D call, TRBD1, was not checked against the DNA. TRBV1 has pseudogene status. The CDR3 sequence is 14 residues long. The CDR3 nucleotides are TGCACCAGCAGCCAAGGCGACAGGGGCTACGAGCAGTACTTC. This gives the protein CTSSQGDRGYEQYF.

V usage is TRBV7-7 and J usage is TRBJ2-1; tentatively, D is TRBD2 (6 bases). V gave up 5 bases and J gave up 10 bases, with 9 bases separating them. The CDR3 loop spans 11 amino acids. Per germline, CDR1 SSHAT and CDR2 FNYEAQ (reference sequence). CDR3 coding DNA: TGTGCCAGCAGCAGCGGACTAGAGCAGTTCTTC. Translated: CASSSGLEQFF.

This rearrangement joins TRBV28 to TRBJ1-5; D is possibly TRBD1 (5 bases). Germline V gene sequence: CDR1 MDHEN, CDR2 SYDVKM. The CDR3 totals 15 residues. The V end lost 4 bases, the J end lost 8 bases, and 18 bases lay between the germline ends. The CDR3 spells CASSSQETARKPQHF. The CDR3 bases are TGTGCCAGCAGTTCCCAGGAGACAGCGAGAAAGCCCCAGCATTTT.

The genes are TRBV11-2 and TRBJ2-1; TRBD2 matches 10 bases. Trimming at V came to 9 bases and at J to 5 bases, leaving 4 bases not matched to a gene. This CDR3 contains 13 residues. Germline V gene sequence: CDR1 SGHAT, CDR2 FQNNGV. CDR3 DNA: TGTGCCAGTTTAGCGGGAGGACACAATGAGCAGTTCTTC. This codes for CASLAGGHNEQFF. The whole variable domain, remainder taken from reference TRBV11-2 and TRBJ2-1, is EAGVAQSPRYKIIEKRQSVAFWCNPISGHATLYWYQQILGQGPKLLIQFQNNGVVDDSQLPKDRFSAERLKGVDSTLKIQPAKLEDSAVYLCASLAGGHNEQFFGPGTRLTVL.

The chain joins TRBV28 to TRBJ2-7, with 7 positions matching TRBD1. The germline V gene has CDR1 MDHEN and CDR2 SYDVKM. The CDR3 totals 15 residues. With 5 bases clipped from V and 0 bases from J, the junction kept 7 bases outside the gene matches. The CDR3 coding sequence is TGTGCCAGCAGTGCAAGACAGGGACACTCCTACGAGCAGTACTTC. Residues: CASSARQGHSYEQYF.

The chain employs TRBV10-1 and TRBJ2-7, with D possibly TRBD2 on 6 matching bases. V lost 5 bases to trimming and J lost 0 bases, with 17 bases between them. Germline values: CDR1 WNHNN, CDR2 SYGVQD (reference sequence). The CDR3 sequence is 16 residues long. The CDR3, as DNA: TGCGCCAGCAGTCCTACCCGGGAGTTCCCCTCCTACGAGCAGTACTTC. Translating gives CASSPTREFPSYEQYF.

The genes are TRBV2 and TRBJ2-1, with 13 bases that match TRBD2. The V segment lost 4 bases and the J segment 9 bases; nucleotides outside the gene matches: 3. Germline CDR1 SNHLY, CDR2 FYNNEI. CDR3 length equals 14 residues. The CDR3 nucleotides are TGTGCCAGCAGTGGTACTAGCGGGAGGGGTGAGCAGTTCTTC. This encodes CASSGTSGRGEQFF.

This clone was counted only a few times. The V and J genes are TRBV5-6 and TRBJ2-3, with TRBD1 identical over 10 bases. Trimming took 3 bases from V and 2 from J; bases not matched to a gene: 6. This CDR3 is 16 amino acids long. Germline CDR1 SGHDT, CDR2 YYEEEE. CDR3 in amino acids: CASSSGQGPLTDTQYF. The CDR3 coding sequence is TGTGCCAGCAGCTCGGGACAGGGGCCACTCACAGATACGCAGTATTTT.

About this clone itself: One junction end does not reproduce the germline sequence, and a read error may be involved. The chain employs TRBV18 and TRBJ2-3, with 8 bases aligning to TRBD1. CDR3 length: 15 residues. Germline values: CDR1 KGHSH, CDR2 LQKENI. This CDR3 is CASSPRTGSTYTQYF. DNA for the CDR3: TGTGCCAGCTCACCTCGGACAGGGAGCACATATACGCAGTATTTT.

The V call is TRBV6-6, the J call TRBJ1-5; 9 bases map to TRBD1. Trimming took 4 bases from V and 4 from J; bases not matched to a gene: 5. The CDR3 totals 15 residues. From germline, CDR1 is MNHNY and CDR2 SVGAGI (reference sequence). CDR3 nucleotides: TGTGCCAGCAGTTCCCGGGACAGGGCAAATCAGCCCCAGCATTTT. Amino acids: CASSSRDRANQPQHF.

The rearrangement links TRBV28 to TRBJ1-2; 9 nucleotides match TRBD1. Germline V gives CDR1 MDHEN, CDR2 SYDVKM. The junction had 7 bases not matched to a gene; V was cut back by 2 bases and J by 6 bases. This CDR3 is built from 15 residues. The CDR3 nucleotides are TGTGCCAGCAGTTTAGCCAACAGGGGGCGGAATGGCTACACCTTC. It yields the protein CASSLANRGRNGYTF.

The genes are TRBV4-1 and TRBJ2-7, with unresolved D. V lost 1 base and J 1 base, leaving 11 bases between the germline ends. The CDR3 runs to 15 residues. Germline lookup yields CDR1 MGHRA and CDR2 YSYEKL. The CDR3 nucleotides read TGCGCCAGCAGCCAAGCCTGGGCCCCGTCCTACGAGCAGTACTTC. This translates into CASSQAWAPSYEQYF.

The CDR3 protein is CASIPRVGPPDTQYF. The CDR3 coding sequence is TGTGCCAGCATCCCCCGGGTGGGTCCACCGGATACGCAGTATTTT. This rearrangement joins TRBV6-6 to TRBJ2-3; D uncertain. The germline V and J ends were trimmed by 7 bases and 6 bases, with 20 bases remaining between them. The CDR3 loop spans 15 amino acids. Per the germline V gene, CDR1 is MNHNY and CDR2 is SVGAGI (reference sequence).

The table lists this clone with a count of one. V is TRBV27 and J is TRBJ2-1; D is perhaps TRBD2 (6 bases). This CDR3 comprises 16 residues. CDR1 MNHEY and CDR2 SMNVEV come from the germline V gene (reference sequence). Trimming left V 3 bases short and J 5 bases short, with 17 bases between. CDR3 sequence reads: CASSFGSGRRDNEQFF. CDR3 sequence (DNA): TGTGCCAGCAGTTTTGGCTCCGGGAGAAGGGACAATGAGCAGTTCTTC.